This T cell receptor beta chain was identified during a study of T cell responses to AZD1222 COVID-19 vaccine (dated by TCRdb to 2020 to 2023). As for the study more broadly: A total of 233 trial participants underwent TCR sequencing, of whom about 210 had received two doses of AZD1222 and roughly 26 had received two doses of the MenACWY control vaccine. Trial participants were enrolled into age subgroups of 18-55, 56-69 and 70-plus years, which contained approximately 150, 28 and 58 TCR-sequenced participants, respectively. Overall results and qualifications from the work: CD4 TCRs associated with the vaccine covered the entire spike protein, and the dominant responses were in regions 160-218 and 743-854. Only 5 to 7 AZD1222 recipients were SARS-CoV-2 seropositive at baseline, limiting conclusions about previously exposed vaccinees. Because no day 14 peak-response samples were available, the repertoires could be characterized only after the peak T cell response. Most participants were white British and females outnumbered males, and the authors suggested that clonal diversity may have been underestimated. A significant rise in spike-specific TCR breadth and depth was observed after two AZD1222 doses relative to day 0 and relative to MenACWY recipients. In the small 56-69-year group, the increase in depth fell short of significance, most likely because of low power. Reportedly, close to half of the unique spike-specific TCRs recognized epitopes lying outside the regions that are mutated in the B.1.351 and B.1.1.7 variants.

This clone was counted a few times. The target of this receptor is not known. No quality values exist for individual bases; no much larger clone is one base distant. This specimen's time point label, per the study, means: baseline before first vaccination. Per the publication, the treatment or condition label means: meningococcal conjugate vaccine given as trial control. The vaccinee samples were drawn from two UK trials, COV001 and COV002, one of which was a single-blind randomized controlled phase 2/3 trial testing AZD1222 (ChAdOx1 nCoV-19) in healthy adults. For TCRbeta chain sequencing, PBMC samples from trial participants were taken at day 0 and at day 28 after the second dose. The CDR3 holds 16 amino acids from the cysteine to the phenylalanine. The entry retains the CDR3 DNA only, 48 bases that are in frame from base 1. The germline V gene yields SGHVS for CDR1 and FQNEAQ for CDR2. V loses 3 bases, J loses 2 bases, and the germline ends lie 14 bases apart.

The CDR3 regions of human TCRbeta chains were analyzed by immunosequencing. The published analysis was carried out like this. TCRs in the repertoires were compared against a reference library of SARS-CoV-2-specific TCRs that had been generated with the MIRA antigen-specificity platform. Breadth was defined as the fraction of unique TCRs that were SARS-CoV-2-associated. Depth was defined as the fraction of total T cells that were SARS-CoV-2-associated. Each spike-specific TCR was assigned to its reactive spike region and to a CD4 or CD8 class using the MIRA data. Log10-transformed breadth and depth values were compared by one-way ANOVA with Sidak's multiple comparisons tests. TCRdb re-hosts the immuneACCESS table, in-frame sequences only. Its copies lack some clones; in the studies checked, an unresolved V gene accounts for under half of them, and the cause for the rest is not known. The D gene and trimming were derived from the DNA, and the V and J assignments and clone size from that table. In this sample the table shows 200,000 or so clones, approximately 87% of which occur a single time. The ten biggest clones cover less than 3% of the sample.

This chain joins TRBV7-8 to TRBJ1-3, and TRBD1 may be the D gene, going by 6 matching bases. The starting material was peripheral blood, obtained on day 0 of MenACWY control vaccination. The TCR sequence derives from an adult in good health. Read as DNA, the sequence is TGTGCCAGCAGCTTGGGTCAGGGGACCGCTGGAAACACCATATATTTT. This translates into CASSLGQGTAGNTIYF.